Following are 5 T cell receptor beta chains from one sample sequenced in a study of Ad26.COV2.S vaccination and SARS-CoV-2 variants. Only in-frame clones appear in the TCRdb table, and some are missing; sequencing was by immunoSEQ multiplex PCR. The sample holds fewer than 800,000 clones, around 90% seen once. Treatment specified: some 19 received Ad26.COV2.S at low or high dose, single or two shots; 5 received placebo; per-sample allocation not given. Sampling took place 63 days after the first vaccine or placebo injection. The source material was peripheral blood, sampled in a trial of Ad26.COV2.S vaccine versus placebo. These receptors were obtained from a person aged 18-60 years who received the Ad26.COV2.S COVID-19 vaccine or a placebo.

The rearrangement uses TRBV27 and TRBJ2-6; TRBD1 is a possible D gene (6 bases). Germline V lookup: CDR1 MNHEY, CDR2 SMNVEV (reference sequence). Trimming took 6 bases from V and 1 from J, leaving 16 bases between them. The CDR3 contains 17 residues. In nucleotides, the CDR3 is TGTGCCAGCAGCCGTACAGGGACCAAGTCTGGGGCCAACGTCCTGACTTTC. It codes for CASSRTGTKSGANVLTF.

This chain joins TRBV5-1 and TRBJ2-4, with 12 bases matching TRBD2. CDR1 is SGHRS and CDR2 is YFSETQ in the germline V gene. V shed 4 bases and J 0 bases; nucleotides not matched to a gene: 2. CDR3 length equals 16 residues. The CDR3 reads CASSMTSGGAKNIQYF. CDR3 DNA sequence: TGCGCCAGCAGCATGACTAGCGGGGGAGCCAAAAACATTCAGTACTTC.

The chain has TRBV10-1 and TRBJ2-2; 7 bases map to TRBD2. V shed 6 bases and J 7 bases; nucleotides not matched to a gene: 8. The V gene's germline CDR1 is WNHNN and CDR2 SYGVQD (reference sequence). The CDR3 covers 14 residues. The CDR3 reads CASRATGRSGELFF. DNA for the CDR3: TGCGCCAGCAGGGCGACCGGGAGGAGCGGGGAGCTGTTTTTT.

The chain employs TRBV5-4 and TRBJ2-7; 9 positions match TRBD1. This CDR3 is 16 amino acids long. CDR1 and CDR2 from the germline V gene are SGHNT and YYREEE (reference sequence). V dropped 0 bases and J dropped 4; count of bases not matched to a gene: 8. CDR3 region: CASSLVGQGKEYEQYF. In nucleotides, the CDR3 is TGTGCCAGCAGCTTGGTTGGACAGGGGAAGGAGTACGAGCAGTACTTC.

There are a few counts of this clone. This rearrangement joins TRBV5-6 to TRBJ2-7, with no clear D. The CDR3 is made up of 11 amino acids. Trimming took 3 bases from V and 2 from J, leaving 3 bases between them. Germline V gene lookup returns CDR1 SGHDT and CDR2 YYEEEE. CDR3 DNA sequence: TGTGCCAGCAGCTGGACCTACGAGCAGTACTTC. Translation: CASSWTYEQYF.